This T cell receptor (beta chain) was recovered during a study of follicular helper T cells after annual influenza vaccination. In the study overall: For some subjects, blood spans the 2013-2014, 2014-2015 and 2015-2016 annual vaccinations.

This CDR3 is built from 15 residues. CDR1 SGHVS and CDR2 FQNEAQ come from the germline V gene. The V segment lost 4 bases and the J segment 5 bases; nucleotides outside the gene matches: 9. Points on this clone: The antigen is not known.

Findings and caveats of the study: Change in circulating plasmablasts correlated with ICOS+CD38+ cTfh clonality change.

Time point in this sample: 2014-2015 season, pre-vaccination. Sorted blood CD4 subsets were sequenced before and after adults received seasonal inactivated influenza vaccine. The repertoire was sequenced with immunoSEQ multiplex PCR; TCRdb's copy has only in-frame clones and lacks some. Of several thousand clones in the sample, approximately 80% were seen once. The V gene is TRBV7-8, the J gene TRBJ2-5; 8 bases map to TRBD1. The specimen comprised CXCR5+ CD38- circulating T follicular helper cells from blood, sampled on the day of influenza vaccination. Subset meaning: circulating Tfh, non-naive CD4+CXCR5+PD-1+ (ICOS+CD38+ or ICOS-CD38-). The receptor comes from an adult who received the influenza vaccine. The CDR3 nucleotides read TGTGCCAGCAGCTCATATGGACAGGGACTGGAGACCCAGTACTTC. It translates to CASSSYGQGLETQYF.